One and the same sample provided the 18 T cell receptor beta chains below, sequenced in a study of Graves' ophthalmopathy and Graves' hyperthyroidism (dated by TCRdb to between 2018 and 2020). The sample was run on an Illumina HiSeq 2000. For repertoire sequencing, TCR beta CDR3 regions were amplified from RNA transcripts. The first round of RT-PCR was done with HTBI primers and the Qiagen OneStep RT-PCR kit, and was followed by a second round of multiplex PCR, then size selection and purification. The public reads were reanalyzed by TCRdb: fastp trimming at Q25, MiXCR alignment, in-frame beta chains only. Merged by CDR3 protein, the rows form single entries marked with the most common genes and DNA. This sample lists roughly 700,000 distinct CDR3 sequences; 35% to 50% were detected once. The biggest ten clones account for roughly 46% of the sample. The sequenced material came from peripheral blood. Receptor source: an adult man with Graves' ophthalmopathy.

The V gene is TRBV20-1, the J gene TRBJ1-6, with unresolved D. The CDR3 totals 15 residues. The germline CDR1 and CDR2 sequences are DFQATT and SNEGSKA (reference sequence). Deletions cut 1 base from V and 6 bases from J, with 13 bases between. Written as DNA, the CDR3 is TGCAGTGCTAGAGTGGCAGAAACACCTAATTCACCCCTCCACTTT. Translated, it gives CSARVAETPNSPLHF.

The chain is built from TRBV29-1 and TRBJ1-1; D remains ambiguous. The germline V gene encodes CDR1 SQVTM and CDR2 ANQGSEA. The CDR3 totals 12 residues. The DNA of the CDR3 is TGCAGTATGGGGAGGCGGTCCACTGAAGCTTTCTTT. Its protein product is CSMGRRSTEAFF.

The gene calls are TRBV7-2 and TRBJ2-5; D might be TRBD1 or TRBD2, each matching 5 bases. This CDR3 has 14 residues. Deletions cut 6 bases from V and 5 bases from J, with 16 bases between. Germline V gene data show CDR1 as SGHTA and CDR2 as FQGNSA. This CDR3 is CASSQPGQWETQYF. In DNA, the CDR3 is TGTGCCAGCAGTCAACCGGGGCAGTGGGAGACCCAGTACTTC.

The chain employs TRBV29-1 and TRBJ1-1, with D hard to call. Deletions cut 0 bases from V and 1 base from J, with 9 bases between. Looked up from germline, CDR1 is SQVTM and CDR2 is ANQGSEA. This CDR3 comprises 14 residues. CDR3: CSVEDPPGNTEAFF. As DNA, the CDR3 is TGCAGCGTTGAAGACCCGCCGGGGAACACTGAAGCTTTCTTT. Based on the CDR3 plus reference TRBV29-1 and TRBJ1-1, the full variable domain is SAVISQKPSRDICQRGTSLTIQCQVDSQVTMMFWYRQQPGQSLTLIATANQGSEATYESGFVIDKFPISRPNLTFSTLTVSNMSPEDSSIYLCSVEDPPGNTEAFFGQGTRLTVV.

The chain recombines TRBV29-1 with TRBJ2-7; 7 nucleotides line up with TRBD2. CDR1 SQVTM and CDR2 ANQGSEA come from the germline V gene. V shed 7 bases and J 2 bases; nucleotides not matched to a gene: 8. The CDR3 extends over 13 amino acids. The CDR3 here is CSEAGLPPYEQYF. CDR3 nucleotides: TGCAGCGAAGCGGGACTTCCCCCCTACGAGCAGTACTTC.

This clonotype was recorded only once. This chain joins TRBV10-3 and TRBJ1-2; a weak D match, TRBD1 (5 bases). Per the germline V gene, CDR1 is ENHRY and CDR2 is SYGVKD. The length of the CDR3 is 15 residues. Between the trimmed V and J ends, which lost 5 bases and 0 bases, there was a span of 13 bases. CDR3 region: CAISTTLRANYGYTF. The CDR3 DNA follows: TGTGCCATCAGTACTACCCTCAGGGCTAACTATGGCTACACCTTC.

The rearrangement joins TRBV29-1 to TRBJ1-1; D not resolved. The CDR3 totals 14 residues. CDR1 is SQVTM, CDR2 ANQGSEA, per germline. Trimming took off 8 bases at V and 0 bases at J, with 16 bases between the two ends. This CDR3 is CSPHTLRMNTEAFF. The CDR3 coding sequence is TGCAGCCCCCACACCTTACGAATGAACACTGAAGCTTTCTTT.

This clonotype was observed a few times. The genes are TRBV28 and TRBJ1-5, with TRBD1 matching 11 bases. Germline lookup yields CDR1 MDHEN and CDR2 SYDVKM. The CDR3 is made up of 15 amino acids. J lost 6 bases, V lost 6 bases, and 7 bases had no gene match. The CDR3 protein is CASSGQGAGSQPQHF. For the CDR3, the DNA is TGTGCCAGCAGCGGACAGGGGGCAGGCAGTCAGCCCCAGCATTTT.

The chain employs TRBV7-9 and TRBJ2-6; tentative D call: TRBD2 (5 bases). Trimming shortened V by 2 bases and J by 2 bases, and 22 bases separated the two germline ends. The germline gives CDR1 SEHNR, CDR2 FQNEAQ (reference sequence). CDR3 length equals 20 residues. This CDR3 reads CASSLSIPGTLEPGANVLTF. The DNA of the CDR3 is TGTGCCAGCAGCTTAAGTATACCGGGAACCCTGGAGCCTGGGGCCAACGTCCTGACTTTC.

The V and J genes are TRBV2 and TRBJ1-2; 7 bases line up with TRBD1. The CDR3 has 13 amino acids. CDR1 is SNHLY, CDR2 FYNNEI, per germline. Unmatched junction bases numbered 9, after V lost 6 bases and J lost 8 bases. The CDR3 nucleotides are TGTGCCAGCAGCGTAGCCGGAGGGGGCGGCTACACCTTC. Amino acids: CASSVAGGGGYTF.

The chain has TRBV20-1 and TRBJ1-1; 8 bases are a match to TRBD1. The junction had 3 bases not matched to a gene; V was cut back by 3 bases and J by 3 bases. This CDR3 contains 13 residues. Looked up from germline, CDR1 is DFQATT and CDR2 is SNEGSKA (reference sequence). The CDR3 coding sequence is TGCAGTGCTAGTTCACAGGGGGACACTGAAGCTTTCTTT. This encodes CSASSQGDTEAFF.

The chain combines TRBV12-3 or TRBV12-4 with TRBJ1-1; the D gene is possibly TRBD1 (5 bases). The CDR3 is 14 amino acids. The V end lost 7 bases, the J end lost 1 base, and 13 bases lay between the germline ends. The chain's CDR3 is CASNWGPRNTEAFF. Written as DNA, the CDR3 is TGTGCCAGCAACTGGGGACCGCGGAACACTGAAGCTTTCTTT.

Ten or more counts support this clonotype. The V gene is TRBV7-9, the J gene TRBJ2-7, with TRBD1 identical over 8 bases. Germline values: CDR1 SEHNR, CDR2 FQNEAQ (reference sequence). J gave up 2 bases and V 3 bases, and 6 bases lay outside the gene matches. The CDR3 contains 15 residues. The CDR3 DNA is TGTGCCAGCAGCTTGACCGGGACAGGCCCCTACGAGCAGTACTTC. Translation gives CASSLTGTGPYEQYF.

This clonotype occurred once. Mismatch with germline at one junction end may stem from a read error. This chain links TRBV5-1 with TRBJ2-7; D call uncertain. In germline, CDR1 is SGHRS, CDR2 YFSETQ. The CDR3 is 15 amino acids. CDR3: CASSLGVSYSYKQYF. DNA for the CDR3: TGCGCCAGCAGCTTGGGTGTCTCCTACTCCTACAAGCAGTACTTC.

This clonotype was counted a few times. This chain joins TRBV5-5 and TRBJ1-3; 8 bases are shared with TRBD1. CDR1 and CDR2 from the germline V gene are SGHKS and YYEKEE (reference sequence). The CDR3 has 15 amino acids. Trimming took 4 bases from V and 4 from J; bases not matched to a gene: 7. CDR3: CASSRRQGIGNTIYF. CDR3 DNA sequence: TGTGCCAGCAGCCGTAGACAGGGGATCGGAAACACCATATATTTT.

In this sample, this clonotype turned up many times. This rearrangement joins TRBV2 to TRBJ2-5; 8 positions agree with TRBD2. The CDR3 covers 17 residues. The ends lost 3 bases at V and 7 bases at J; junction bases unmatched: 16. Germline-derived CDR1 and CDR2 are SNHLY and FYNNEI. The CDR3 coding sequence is TGTGCCAGCAGTGAGGGGATAGCGGGATTCGGTGGTGTGACCCAGTACTTC. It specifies CASSEGIAGFGGVTQYF.

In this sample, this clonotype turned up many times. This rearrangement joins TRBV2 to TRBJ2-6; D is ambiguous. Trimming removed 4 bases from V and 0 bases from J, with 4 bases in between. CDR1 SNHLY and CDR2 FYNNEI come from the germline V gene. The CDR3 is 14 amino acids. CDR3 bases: TGTGCCAGCAGTGCTCTCTCTGGGGCCAACGTCCTGACTTTC. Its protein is CASSALSGANVLTF.

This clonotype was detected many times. This CDR3 reads CSVEDPSQETQYF. CDR3 bases: TGCAGCGTTGAAGACCCTTCTCAAGAGACCCAGTACTTC. The rearrangement links TRBV29-1 to TRBJ2-5, with D hard to call. The CDR3 runs to 13 residues. CDR1 SQVTM and CDR2 ANQGSEA come from the germline V gene. Trimming stripped 0 bases from V and 2 bases from J, with 7 bases between.